The clone carrying this TCR beta chain was detected only a few times. Its antigen is unknown. The data stem from a study of post-analysis software for immune sequencing data. The overall study: The cohort encompassed relapsing-remitting, secondary progressive and progressive-relapsing multiple sclerosis disease courses.

Unique-molecular-identifier-tagged TCR beta cDNA libraries were used. Out of about 0.95 to 10 million T cells, about 460,000 cDNA molecules were generated. TCRdb processed the PCR reads anew with MiXCR; each CDR3 protein has one entry. This table has 650,000 to 900,000 distinct CDR3 sequences, around 45% appearing once. Study outcomes and limitations: Compared with controls, patients showed significantly lower normalized Chao1 diversity. Analysis by F measure revealed that same-batch samples clustered strongly together. Controls showed lower frequencies than patients for a few TRBV segments, and TRBV5-6, TRBV5-1 and TRBV20-1 were among these.

There are 13 residues in the CDR3. Germline V gene lookup returns CDR1 ENHRY and CDR2 SYGVKD. Trimming stripped 4 bases from V and 8 bases from J, with 12 bases between. This chain links TRBV10-3 with TRBJ2-1; D is unclear. The sequence derives from a girl under 18 with multiple sclerosis. The sequenced sample consisted of blood. CDR3 DNA: TGTGCCATCAGTGTGGTTGATGCGGATGAGCAGTTCTTC. Amino acid sequence: CAISVVDADEQFF.